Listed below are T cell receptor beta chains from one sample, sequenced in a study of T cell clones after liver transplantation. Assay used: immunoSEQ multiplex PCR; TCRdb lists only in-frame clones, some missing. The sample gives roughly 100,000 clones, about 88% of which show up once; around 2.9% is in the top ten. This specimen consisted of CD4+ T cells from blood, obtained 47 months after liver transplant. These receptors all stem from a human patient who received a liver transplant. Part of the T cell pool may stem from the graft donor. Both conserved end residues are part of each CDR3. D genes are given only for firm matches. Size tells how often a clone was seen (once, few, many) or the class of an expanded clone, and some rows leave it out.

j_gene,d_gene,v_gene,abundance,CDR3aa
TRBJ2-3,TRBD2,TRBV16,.,CASSQRLAGGFTDTQYF
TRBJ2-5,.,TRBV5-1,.,CASSPLAVQETQYF
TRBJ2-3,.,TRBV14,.,CASSGWGTDTQYF
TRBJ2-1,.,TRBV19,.,CASSAGAYNEQFF
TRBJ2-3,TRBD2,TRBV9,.,CASSVGLAGGSTDTQYF
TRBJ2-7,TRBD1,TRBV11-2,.,CASSSRQGSYEQYF
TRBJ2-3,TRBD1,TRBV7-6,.,CASSPYIALQGFTQYF
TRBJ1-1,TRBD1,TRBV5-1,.,CASSPRDSGGTEAFF
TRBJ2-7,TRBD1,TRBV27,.,CVSRRTGTGQYEQYF
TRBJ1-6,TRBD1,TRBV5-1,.,CASSFRQGADSPLHF
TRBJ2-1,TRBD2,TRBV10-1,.,CASSVMTSGSYNEQFF
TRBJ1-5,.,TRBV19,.,CASSIQELAQPQHF
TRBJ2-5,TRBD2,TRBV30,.,CAWSVLAGDETQYF
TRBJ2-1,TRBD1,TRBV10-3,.,CATGTGTYNEQFF
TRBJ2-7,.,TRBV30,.,CAWSVSSPAYEQYF
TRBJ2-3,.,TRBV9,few,CASGTLTDTQYF
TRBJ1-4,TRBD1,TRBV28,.,CASSPRDSNLPSQNEKLFF
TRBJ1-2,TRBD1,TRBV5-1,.,CASSLADRGSYGYTF
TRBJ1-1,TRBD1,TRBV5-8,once,CASSLAFRGDTEAFF
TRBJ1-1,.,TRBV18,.,CASSLSKWNTEAFF
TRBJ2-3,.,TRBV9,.,CASSEQGADTQYF
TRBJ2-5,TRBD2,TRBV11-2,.,CASSLDLLAGGRETQYF
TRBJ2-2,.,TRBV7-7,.,CASSLIPERELFF
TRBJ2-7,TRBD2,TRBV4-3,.,CASSQSPAGGLYEQYF
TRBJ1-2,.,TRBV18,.,CASSLPGTTRGYTF
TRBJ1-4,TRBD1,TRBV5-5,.,CASSRETGGWEKLFF
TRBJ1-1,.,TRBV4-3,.,CASSQDPYSTGTTEAFF
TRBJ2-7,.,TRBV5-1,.,CASSLAGPYEQYF
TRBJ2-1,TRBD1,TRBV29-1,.,CSTNPGQLHNEQFF
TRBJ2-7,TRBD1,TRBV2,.,CASSRTGDRAHEQYF
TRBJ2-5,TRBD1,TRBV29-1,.,CSVVWTGSQETQYF
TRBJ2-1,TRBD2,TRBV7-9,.,CASSLGGLAGTHNEQFF
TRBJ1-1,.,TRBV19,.,CASRNNYRVTGNTEAFF
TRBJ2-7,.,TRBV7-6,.,CASSIQGPYEQYF
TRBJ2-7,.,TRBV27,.,CASSYRPEGTYEQYF
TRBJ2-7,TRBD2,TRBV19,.,CASSMERGRGQYF
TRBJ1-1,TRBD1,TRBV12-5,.,CASGLATQGGTEAFF